These T cell receptor beta chains were read from a single sample in a study of identical twins. TCRdb reprocessed the 5' RACE reads with MiXCR, giving one entry per CDR3 protein. The profile covers about 250,000 distinct CDR3 sequences, with approximately 8% appearing a single time and approximately 5.4% taken by the ten largest. The sample also formed part of further work on yellow fever vaccine responses in identical twins.

Sequencing was carried out using CD8+ T cells sorted from blood. Source of these receptors: a woman between 18 and 30 years old in good health. Both conserved end residues are part of each CDR3.

v_gene	j_gene	CDR3aa
TRBV28	TRBJ1-2	CASRPPGGRGYTF
TRBV7-9	TRBJ2-1	CASSYPGQGSYNEQFF
TRBV9	TRBJ2-5	CASSVAGGIQETQYF
TRBV7-8	TRBJ2-2	CASSINSGRAYTGELFF
TRBV4-1	TRBJ2-2	CASSQARGSAGELFF
TRBV7-9	TRBJ2-5	CASSLAQGARKTQYF
TRBV27	TRBJ2-1	CASTDGTSGTNEQFF
TRBV12-3/TRBV12-4	TRBJ1-2	CASTLPGEKNYGYTF
TRBV20-1	TRBJ2-5	CSARGLGLAGEETQYF
TRBV27	TRBJ2-5	CASSPLNQETQYF
TRBV6-1	TRBJ2-7	CASSPQGTESYEQYF
TRBV4-2	TRBJ2-2	CASLSFSGELFF
TRBV7-2	TRBJ2-3	CASSSPRQGVHTQYF
TRBV27	TRBJ2-3	CASSLEGANTDTQYF
TRBV13	TRBJ2-5	CASSLVGRETQYF
TRBV29-1	TRBJ2-7	CSVATSGSLYEQYF
TRBV7-9	TRBJ2-5	CASSARQGAGETQYF
TRBV27	TRBJ1-2	CASGVGGFRGYTF
TRBV14	TRBJ2-7	CASSQGRQSYEQYF
TRBV9	TRBJ2-2	CASSTTPQEANTGELFF
TRBV12-3/TRBV12-4	TRBJ1-5	CASSTLNEGNQPQHF
TRBV6-1	TRBJ1-2	CASSPGTGNGYTF
TRBV4-1	TRBJ2-1	CASSQDQRGGYGEQFF
TRBV20-1	TRBJ2-1	CSARDSNGRASDEQFF
TRBV28	TRBJ2-3	CASSPDRVTDTQYF
TRBV20-1	TRBJ1-2	CSASANYGYTF
TRBV7-6	TRBJ1-2	CASSLTWTGDFDYGYTF
TRBV19	TRBJ2-5	CASSIVGRLETQYF
TRBV12-3/TRBV12-4	TRBJ1-4	CASSTDRGEKLFF
TRBV6-2/TRBV6-3	TRBJ2-2	CASTYRFTHTGELFF
TRBV5-5	TRBJ1-2	CASSLVGVDGYTF
TRBV7-9	TRBJ1-2	CASSSGHLMHGYTF
TRBV7-9	TRBJ1-1	CASSPKTGRNTEAFF
TRBV19	TRBJ2-1	CASSIGGFWEYNEQFF
TRBV7-8	TRBJ1-5	CASSLDRGSDSNQPQHF